This T cell receptor beta chain was retrieved from a study of T-cell reconstitution after alpha-beta-depleted transplantation in children. Study-wide results and caveats: Newly produced T cells mostly provided counts and TCRbeta diversity after one year, as hyperexpanded clones declined. Reportedly, only several hundred clones from non-depleted graft cells drove alpha-beta T-cell counts at about two months. Recipient T cells and thymic progenitors that survived gave rise to the high TCRbeta diversity observed at day 60 in some patients.

This clonotype was seen a handful of times. Its antigen is not identified. The CDR3 totals 14 residues. The ends lost 6 bases at V and 6 bases at J; junction bases unmatched: 5. Germline V CDR1 and CDR2: SQVTM, ANQGSEA. Preparing the TCRbeta library involved the use of unique molecular identifiers. One entry per CDR3 protein, called by TCRdb with MiXCR from the PCR reads. This sample carries 900,000 or so distinct CDR3 sequences, about 16% of them seen once, and the ten largest clones take about 4.6%. The starting material was PBMCs, mostly from graft donor cells, obtained 360 days after TCRalphabeta/CD19-depleted stem cell transplant. The V gene is TRBV29-1, the J gene TRBJ1-4; 12 bases match TRBD1. This sequence originates from a male patient between 10 and 17 years old who had a stem cell transplant for acute lymphoblastic leukemia, so the T cells may come from the graft donor. This chain's CDR3 is CSVGQGARDEKLFF. In nucleotides, the CDR3 is TGCAGCGTGGGACAGGGGGCGCGTGATGAAAAACTGTTTTTT.